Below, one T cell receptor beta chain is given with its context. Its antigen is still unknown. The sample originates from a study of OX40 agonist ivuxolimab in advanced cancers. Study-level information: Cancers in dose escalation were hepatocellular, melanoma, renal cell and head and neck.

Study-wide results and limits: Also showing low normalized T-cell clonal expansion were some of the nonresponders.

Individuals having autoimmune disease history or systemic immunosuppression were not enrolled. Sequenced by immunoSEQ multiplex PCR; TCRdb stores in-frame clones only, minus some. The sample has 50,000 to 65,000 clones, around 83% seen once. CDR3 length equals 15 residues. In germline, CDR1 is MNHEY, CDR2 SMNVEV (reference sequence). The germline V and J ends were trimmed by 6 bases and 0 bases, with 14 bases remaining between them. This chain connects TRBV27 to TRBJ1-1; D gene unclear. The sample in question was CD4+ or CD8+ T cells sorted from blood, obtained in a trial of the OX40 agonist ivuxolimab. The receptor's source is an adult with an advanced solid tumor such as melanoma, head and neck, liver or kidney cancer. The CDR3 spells CASRALAPMNTEAFF. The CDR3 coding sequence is TGTGCCAGCAGGGCGCTAGCCCCGATGAACACTGAAGCTTTCTTT.